Sequencing of this TCR beta chain was carried out in a study of spatial heterogeneity in lung cancer. TCRdb recomputed calls from the 5' RACE reads with MiXCR, one row per CDR3 protein. The repertoire has about 85,000 distinct CDR3 sequences, about 20% of them found once; the top ten carry less than 7.5%. Many counts were recorded for this clonotype. Sample time point: sample taken at primary tumor resection. Whole RNA from tumor, nontumor lung or frozen PBMC was sequenced unsorted. The CDR3 has 11 residues. V was pared by 4 bases and J by 4 bases, with 5 bases between. Germline V gene sequence: CDR1 MDHEN, CDR2 SYDVKM.

This chain connects TRBV28 to TRBJ2-7; no clear D gene. This sequence was found in a male donor with early-stage non-small cell lung cancer. Sequenced material: PBMCs, taken at surgery. Written as DNA, the CDR3 is TGTGCCAGCAGTTCCCGGTACGAGCAGTACTTC. Its translation is CASSSRYEQYF.